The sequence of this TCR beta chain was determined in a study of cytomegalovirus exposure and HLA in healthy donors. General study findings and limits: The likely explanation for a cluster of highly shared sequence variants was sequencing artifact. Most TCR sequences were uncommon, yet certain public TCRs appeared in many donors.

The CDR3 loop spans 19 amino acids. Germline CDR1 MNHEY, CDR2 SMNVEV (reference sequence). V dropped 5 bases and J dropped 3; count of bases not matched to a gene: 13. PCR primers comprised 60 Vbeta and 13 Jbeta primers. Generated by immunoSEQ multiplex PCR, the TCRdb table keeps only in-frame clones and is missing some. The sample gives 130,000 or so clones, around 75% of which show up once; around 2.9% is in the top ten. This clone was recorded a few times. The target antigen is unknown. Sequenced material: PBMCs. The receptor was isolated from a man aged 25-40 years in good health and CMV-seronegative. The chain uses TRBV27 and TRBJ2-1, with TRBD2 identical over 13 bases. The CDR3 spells CASSPTRTSGSSGYNEQFF. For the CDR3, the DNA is TGTGCCAGCAGTCCCACCCGGACTAGCGGGAGCAGTGGCTACAATGAGCAGTTCTTC.